Following are 14 T cell receptor beta chains from one sample sequenced in a study of blood T cell repertoires in COVID-19. Clones were read by immunoSEQ multiplex PCR, and TCRdb kept only the in-frame ones, dropping some. The sample lists hundreds of thousands of clones, approximately 92% seen once, with 0.9% to 1.2% in the top ten. The sample taken for sequencing was PBMCs or T cells enriched from blood (not recorded which). Every receptor here comes from a man aged 25-40 years who had recovered from COVID-19.

The J gene is TRBJ1-1, the V gene TRBV9, with TRBD1 identical over 7 bases. The V and J ends lost 0 bases and 5 bases, in that order; junction bases with no gene match: 7. From germline, CDR1 is SGDLS and CDR2 YYNGEE. The CDR3 contains 15 residues. DNA for the CDR3: TGTGCCAGCAGCGTAGAAGGGGGCGTAGTTACTGAAGCTTTCTTT. Translation gives CASSVEGGVVTEAFF. Full variable domain (remainder filled in from reference TRBV9 and TRBJ1-1): DSGVTQTPKHLITATGQRVTLRCSPRSGDLSVYWYQQSLDQGLQFLIQYYNGEERAKGNILERFSAQQFPDLHSELNLSSLELGDSALYFCASSVEGGVVTEAFFGQGTRLTVV.

The DNA for the CDR3 is TGCGCCAGCAGCCTTGACTCGGGACTTTTAGACAATGAGCAGTTCTTC. It is translated as CASSLDSGLLDNEQFF. This chain links TRBV5-1 with TRBJ2-1, with D possibly being TRBD2 (6 bases). Germline V CDR1 and CDR2: SGHRS, YFSETQ. The V end was cut by 4 bases, the J end by 5 bases, with 19 bases between. The CDR3 has 16 residues.

Comment on this clone: The same CDR3 also results from other DNA sequences found in this sample. The chain joins TRBV7-9 to TRBJ2-7; TRBD2 agrees at 13 bases. From germline, CDR1 is SEHNR and CDR2 FQNEAQ (reference sequence). With 3 bases clipped from V and 2 bases from J, the junction kept 1 base outside the gene matches. This CDR3 comprises 15 residues. CDR3 nucleotide sequence: TGTGCCAGCAGCTTGGGACTAGCGGGACCCTACGAGCAGTACTTC. The encoded protein is CASSLGLAGPYEQYF.

Of note for this clone: The same CDR3 arises from other DNA sequences in this sample as well. This rearrangement joins TRBV3-1 (or the pseudogene TRBV3-2) to TRBJ2-3; 7 bases map to TRBD1. The J segment lost 5 bases and the V segment lost 4 bases, leaving 6 bases of the junction unmatched. The CDR3 is 14 amino acids. Germline values: CDR1 LGHDT, CDR2 YNNKEL (reference sequence). Here the CDR3 DNA reads TGTGCCAGCAGCCTAAGACAGGGAATAGATACGCAGTATTTT. It yields the protein CASSLRQGIDTQYF.

The chain employs TRBV29-1 and TRBJ2-2, with D possibly matching TRBD1 (7 bases). The germline gives CDR1 SQVTM, CDR2 ANQGSEA. The ends were cut back, 4 bases at V and 4 bases at J, with 16 bases in the middle. CDR3 size: 15 residues. The CDR3 nucleotides read TGCAGCGTTGCCTATAGACAGGGAGGCACCGGGGAGCTGTTTTTT. Protein product: CSVAYRQGGTGELFF.

The chain uses TRBV7-6 and TRBJ2-5; TRBD2 is a possible D gene (6 bases). The V gene lost 7 bases and the J gene lost 4 bases, with 16 bases spanning the gap. The CDR3 covers 14 residues. Germline V gene sequence: CDR1 SGHVS, CDR2 FNYEAQ. CDR3 in amino acids: CASTRGGVGETQYF. CDR3 sequence (DNA): TGTGCCAGCACCAGAGGAGGGGTTGGAGAGACCCAGTACTTC.

The genes are TRBV30 and TRBJ2-7; TRBD1 matches 9 bases. Germline trimming cut 0 bases from V and 4 bases from J; bases unmatched to any gene: 16. Looked up from germline, CDR1 is GTSNPN and CDR2 is SVGIG (reference sequence). The CDR3 sequence is 18 residues long. CDR3: CAWSVRSFRDRAQYEQYF. CDR3 coding DNA: TGTGCCTGGAGTGTTCGGTCCTTTCGGGACAGGGCACAATACGAGCAGTACTTC.

This chain connects TRBV4-1 to TRBJ2-2; 7 bases align to TRBD1. Losses at the gene ends were 2 bases for V and 3 bases for J; bases not matched to a gene: 3. This CDR3 is built from 15 residues. Germline CDR1 is MGHRA and CDR2 is YSYEKL. The CDR3 loop is CASSQRTGYTGELFF. CDR3 DNA sequence: TGCGCCAGCAGCCAACGGACAGGTTACACCGGGGAGCTGTTTTTT.

The V call is TRBV6-1, the J call TRBJ1-2; D might be TRBD1 (5 bases). Germline V gives CDR1 MNHNS, CDR2 SASEGT. V lost 1 base, J lost 7 bases, and 13 bases lay in between. The CDR3 covers 14 residues. The DNA for the CDR3 is TGTGCCAGCAGTGAAGGAGTCGGGGGTGGTGGCTACACCTTC. Its translation is CASSEGVGGGGYTF.

CDR3 nucleotides: TGTGCCATCAGCGTACAGGGGGCTGAACAGCCCCAGCATTTT. This gives the protein CAISVQGAEQPQHF. The chain uses TRBV10-3 and TRBJ1-5; 9 bases fit TRBD1. In germline, CDR1 is ENHRY, CDR2 SYGVKD. The trim removed 6 bases at V and 7 bases at J, leaving 7 bases unmatched. The CDR3 has 14 residues.

The chain is built from TRBV7-9 and TRBJ2-6, with TRBD1 matching 7 bases. The V segment lost 6 bases and the J segment 2 bases; nucleotides outside the gene matches: 4. Germline CDR1 reads SEHNR; CDR2 reads FQNEAQ (reference sequence). CDR3 size: 15 residues. CDR3 region: CASRLTGAGANVLTF. The CDR3 coding sequence is TGTGCCAGCAGACTTACAGGGGCTGGGGCCAACGTCCTGACTTTC.

This chain joins TRBV6-5 and TRBJ1-3; 8 nucleotides line up with TRBD1. V lost 6 bases and J lost 4; bases outside the gene matches: 8. There are 15 residues in the CDR3. Germline loops: CDR1 MNHEY, CDR2 SVGAGI. The CDR3 spells CASRFGTGAGNTIYF. CDR3 DNA sequence: TGTGCCAGCAGGTTCGGGACAGGCGCAGGAAACACCATATATTTT.

V usage is TRBV19 and J usage is TRBJ1-5; 9 bases agree with TRBD1. CDR1 LNHDA and CDR2 SQIVND come from the germline V gene (reference sequence). V shed 6 bases and J 2 bases; nucleotides not matched to a gene: 17. The CDR3 extends over 19 amino acids. CDR3 amino acids: CASSLIPGQGAYGNQPQHF. In DNA form, the CDR3 reads TGTGCCAGTAGCCTAATACCGGGACAGGGCGCATATGGCAATCAGCCCCAGCATTTT.

This chain uses TRBV19 with TRBJ2-5; tentative D call: TRBD2 (5 bases). CDR3 length: 15 residues. The germline gives CDR1 LNHDA, CDR2 SQIVND (reference sequence). V lost 4 bases and J lost 2, with 14 bases in between. The CDR3 sequence is CASSTPGRDQETQYF. Written as DNA, the CDR3 is TGTGCCAGTAGTACCCCCGGACGGGATCAAGAGACCCAGTACTTC.